The 9 T cell receptor beta chains reported below all come from one sample, sequenced in a study of T cell repertoires in cytomegalovirus infection. Antigens for these TCRs are unknown. One entry per CDR3 protein, called by TCRdb with MiXCR from the reads. Of 680,000 or so distinct CDR3 sequences listed, 30% to 40% were seen once; the top ten hold about 18%. The material sequenced was cultured PBMCs, taken from culture after CMV antigen stimulation. All receptors derive from a human donor in good health (CMV status not recorded). Some clones in this sample may be carry-over from other donors' samples.

The chain uses TRBV6-5 and TRBJ2-1; D is ambiguous. The V end was cut by 2 bases, the J end by 3 bases, with 11 bases between. Per the germline V gene, CDR1 is MNHEY and CDR2 is SVGAGI. This CDR3 has 15 amino acids. This CDR3 reads CASSYGPSFYNEQFF. CDR3 coding DNA: TGTGCCAGCAGTTACGGGCCTTCTTTCTACAATGAGCAGTTCTTC.

The sample holds many counts of this clonotype. V is TRBV7-2 and J is TRBJ1-6; tentative D call: TRBD1 (5 bases). Germline CDR1 and CDR2: SGHTA and FQGNSA. Trimming left V 3 bases short and J 7 bases short, with 10 bases between. There are 14 residues in the CDR3. Here the CDR3 DNA reads TGTGCCAGCAGCTTTAGGGACCCCAATTCACCCCTCCACTTT. Encoded protein: CASSFRDPNSPLHF.

The rearrangement uses TRBV5-5 and TRBJ2-1; D is uncertain. The ends were cut back, 1 base at V and 0 bases at J, with 11 bases in the middle. Germline lookup yields CDR1 SGHKS and CDR2 YYEKEE (reference sequence). The CDR3 is made up of 16 amino acids. CDR3 DNA: TGTGCCAGCAGCTTGCAAACTGCTACCTCCTACAATGAGCAGTTCTTC. It translates to CASSLQTATSYNEQFF.

Only a few counts were recorded for this clonotype. This chain uses TRBV28 with TRBJ2-7; D is possibly TRBD1 (6 bases). This CDR3 contains 15 residues. V lost 4 bases and J lost 3, with 16 bases in between. CDR1 and CDR2 from the germline V gene are MDHEN and SYDVKM. The CDR3: CASSSLRQAVYEQYF. The CDR3 DNA sequence: TGTGCCAGCAGTTCCCTTAGACAGGCGGTCTACGAGCAGTACTTC.

The chain uses TRBV6-2 or TRBV6-3 and TRBJ2-5; 7 nucleotides agree with TRBD2. V lost 11 bases and J lost 5; bases outside the gene matches: 5. The CDR3 sequence is 11 residues long. Germline V gives CDR1 MNHEY, CDR2 SVGEGT. The CDR3 spells CACGRRETQYF. The DNA for the CDR3 is TGTGCCTGCGGGAGAAGGGAGACCCAGTACTTC.

This clonotype was detected only a few times. The chain couples TRBV7-2 to TRBJ1-1; 8 bases are shared with TRBD1. The germline CDR1 and CDR2 sequences are SGHTA and FQGNSA. After removal of 5 bases from V and 5 bases from J, the junction contained 7 bases not matched to a gene. CDR3 length equals 14 residues. The CDR3 DNA follows: TGTGCCAGCAGCCGACAGGGGTTAGCGACTGAAGCTTTCTTT. Its translation: CASSRQGLATEAFF.

The chain couples TRBV7-9 to TRBJ2-3; D might be TRBD1 (5 bases). CDR1 and CDR2 from the germline V gene are SEHNR and FQNEAQ (reference sequence). CDR3 size: 16 residues. Trimming shortened V by 5 bases and J by 3 bases, and 18 bases separated the two germline ends. The DNA for the CDR3 is TGTGCCAGCAGCCCACCCCCCAAGGGGCGGACAGATACGCAGTATTTT. It yields the protein CASSPPPKGRTDTQYF.

V is TRBV5-6 and J is TRBJ1-2; no clear D gene. Germline V gene lookup returns CDR1 SGHDT and CDR2 YYEEEE. V lost 0 bases, J lost 8 bases, and 11 bases lay in between. This CDR3 comprises 13 residues. CDR3 residues: CASSLGALRGYTF. The CDR3 nucleotides are TGTGCCAGCAGCTTGGGGGCTCTGAGGGGCTACACCTTC.

This clonotype occurred a few times. V usage is TRBV15 and J usage is TRBJ2-7; 9 bases line up with TRBD2. The CDR3 has 17 residues. Germline CDR1 is LNHNV and CDR2 is YYDKDF (reference sequence). The V gene end was trimmed by 0 bases and the J gene end by 3 bases; junction bases not matched to a gene: 9. CDR3 residues: CATSRDRISGGFYEQYF. CDR3 bases: TGTGCCACCAGCAGAGATCGTATCAGCGGGGGGTTCTACGAGCAGTACTTC.